The T cell receptor beta chain described here comes from a study of tumour-infiltrating T cells in Burkitt lymphoma. The CDR3 runs to 15 residues. Trimming took off 0 bases at V and 6 bases at J, with 12 bases between the two ends. In germline, CDR1 is SGHAT, CDR2 FQNNGV. Some clones are missing from TCRdb's copy, which holds only in-frame ones; the method was immunoSEQ multiplex PCR. The sample has some 17,000 clones, around four fifths seen once. The gene calls are TRBV11-2 and TRBJ1-5; D is unresolved. The clonotype originates from a human donor with diffuse large B-cell lymphoma. Specimen: tumor tissue. CDR3 sequence: CASSLEGGPSQPQHF. CDR3 sequence (DNA): TGTGCCAGCAGCTTAGAAGGAGGCCCGAGTCAGCCCCAGCATTTT.